The next 26 T cell receptor beta chains were all read from a single sample in a study of T cell responses to AZD1222 COVID-19 vaccine. The repertoire was sequenced with immunoSEQ multiplex PCR; TCRdb's copy has only in-frame clones and lacks some. The table lists around 160,000 clones, 89% of them singletons, with approximately 5.1% in the top ten. The material was peripheral blood, obtained on day 0 of AZD1222 vaccination. These receptors all stem from an adult in good health.

The rearrangement joins TRBV19 to TRBJ1-4, with a weak D call TRBD1 (6 bases). The CDR3 consists of 14 residues. V dropped 4 bases and J dropped 5 bases, with 11 bases sitting between them. The germline gives CDR1 LNHDA, CDR2 SQIVND (reference sequence). CDR3 nucleotides: TGTGCCAGTAGTACGGACAGATCGAATGAAAAACTGTTTTTT. As protein: CASSTDRSNEKLFF. The variable domain in full, completed from reference TRBV19 and TRBJ1-4, reads DGGITQSPKYLFRKEGQNVTLSCEQNLNHDAMYWYRQDPGQGLRLIYYSQIVNDFQKGDIAEGYSVSREKKESFPLTVTSAQKNPTAFYLCASSTDRSNEKLFFGSGTQLSVL.

The V and J genes are TRBV13 and TRBJ2-7, with TRBD2 identical over 15 bases. CDR1 is PRHDT and CDR2 is FYEKMQ in the germline V gene (reference sequence). The CDR3 is 18 amino acids. V lost 4 bases and J lost 2; bases outside the gene matches: 9. CDR3 residues: CASSSRTSGRAFTYEQYF. The CDR3, as DNA: TGTGCCAGCAGCTCACGGACTAGCGGGAGGGCCTTTACCTACGAGCAGTACTTC.

This clone was counted once. At one end, the junction sequence differs from germline, possibly due to a read error. J is TRBJ2-7 and V is TRBV12-3 or TRBV12-4; no definite D call. This CDR3 spans 12 amino acids. The CDR3 sequence is CVSSTRRYEQYF. The CDR3 DNA reads as TGTGTCAGCAGTACCCGGAGATACGAGCAGTACTTC.

The chain has TRBV6-8 and TRBJ2-7; D may be TRBD1 or TRBD2 (5 bases each). The CDR3 extends over 16 amino acids. V was pared by 2 bases and J by 0 bases, with 14 bases between. Per the germline V gene, CDR1 is MNHGY and CDR2 is SAAAGT. The DNA for the CDR3 is TGTGCCAGCAGTTACCCGATGAGGGGTCTCTCCTACGAGCAGTACTTC. It encodes CASSYPMRGLSYEQYF.

The V and J genes are TRBV11-1 and TRBJ2-1, with D unclear. The CDR3 loop spans 14 amino acids. With 4 bases removed from V and 4 bases from J, the gap between germline ends came to 11 bases. Per germline, CDR1 SGHAT and CDR2 FQDESV (reference sequence). CDR3: CASSSSGGYNEQFF. The CDR3 nucleotides are TGTGCCAGCAGCTCTTCGGGCGGATACAATGAGCAGTTCTTC.

This rearrangement joins TRBV14 to TRBJ2-3; D not resolved. Germline V gene lookup returns CDR1 SGHDN and CDR2 FVKESK. The CDR3 is made up of 14 amino acids. Trimming shortened V by 0 bases and J by 5 bases, and 9 bases separated the two germline ends. In DNA form, the CDR3 reads TGTGCCAGCAGCCAAGATCGTCCAGAAGATACGCAGTATTTT. Protein sequence: CASSQDRPEDTQYF.

Comments on this clone: The same CDR3 arises from other DNA sequences in this sample as well. The rearrangement links TRBV12-3 or TRBV12-4 to TRBJ1-1; no definite D call. This CDR3 has 13 amino acids. The V end was cut by 3 bases, the J end by 1 base, with 6 bases between. The DNA of the CDR3 is TGTGCCAGCAGTTTGAGGGAGAACACTGAAGCTTTCTTT. Translating it yields CASSLRENTEAFF.

This clone was counted between two and nine times. The chain carries TRBV9 and TRBJ1-1; TRBD1 aligns across 10 bases. This CDR3 comprises 16 residues. Germline CDR1 is SGDLS and CDR2 is YYNGEE. The ends lost 4 bases at V and 0 bases at J; junction bases unmatched: 6. In DNA form, the CDR3 reads TGTGCCAGCAGCCCTGACAGGGGGCTGATGAACACTGAAGCTTTCTTT. Protein product: CASSPDRGLMNTEAFF.

This chain joins TRBV6-2 or TRBV6-3 and TRBJ2-5; the D gene is possibly TRBD2 (5 bases). Germline V gene sequence: CDR1 MNHEY, CDR2 SVGEGT. The CDR3 has 14 residues. The ends were cut back, 4 bases at V and 1 base at J, with 10 bases in the middle. The CDR3 here is CASSSGAAQETQYF. CDR3 nucleotide sequence: TGTGCCAGCAGTTCTGGAGCGGCCCAAGAGACCCAGTACTTC.

The J gene is TRBJ1-1, the V gene TRBV7-8; 7 nucleotides match TRBD1. CDR1 SGHVS and CDR2 FQNEAQ come from the germline V gene. This CDR3 is built from 15 residues. Trimming took 6 bases from V and 1 from J; bases not matched to a gene: 8. CDR3 protein: CASRPYTGENTEAFF. The CDR3 DNA reads as TGTGCCAGCAGGCCCTATACAGGGGAGAACACTGAAGCTTTCTTT.

In the case of this clone: Its ends do not fully match the called genes, so a read error is possible. The CDR3 region is CASSRVRDLGLSF. As DNA, the CDR3 is TGTGCCAGCAGTAGGGTCCGGGACCTCGGACTCTCTTTT. The chain recombines TRBV27 with TRBJ1-4; D may be TRBD1 (5 bases). Looked up from germline, CDR1 is MNHEY and CDR2 is SMNVEV (reference sequence). The CDR3 length is 13 residues.

This chain uses TRBV11-2 with TRBJ1-2; 10 positions agree with TRBD1. Germline CDR1 and CDR2: SGHAT and FQNNGV. The CDR3 contains 13 residues. The V segment lost 4 bases and the J segment 13 bases; nucleotides outside the gene matches: 9. The CDR3 loop reads CASSSLGQGLSTF. CDR3 DNA sequence: TGTGCCAGCAGCTCTTTGGGACAGGGGCTAAGCACCTTC. Full variable domain (rest looked up from reference TRBV11-2 and TRBJ1-2): EAGVAQSPRYKIIEKRQSVAFWCNPISGHATLYWYQQILGQGPKLLIQFQNNGVVDDSQLPKDRFSAERLKGVDSTLKIQPAKLEDSAVYLCASSSLGQGLSTFGSGTRLTVV.

This clone was detected ten times or more. The rearrangement links TRBV19 to TRBJ2-5; no clear D. Trimming left V 6 bases short and J 0 bases short, with 8 bases between. Germline V gene data show CDR1 as LNHDA and CDR2 as SQIVND (reference sequence). This CDR3 contains 13 residues. The CDR3: CASRTRYQETQYF. DNA of the CDR3: TGTGCCAGTAGGACGAGGTACCAAGAGACCCAGTACTTC.

This rearrangement joins TRBV6-2 or TRBV6-3 to TRBJ2-3; 13 bases fit TRBD2. The trim removed 6 bases at V and 4 bases at J, leaving 7 bases unmatched. The germline CDR1 and CDR2 sequences are MNHEY and SVGEGT. This CDR3 is 16 amino acids long. The CDR3 DNA follows: TGTGCCAGCAGACCTTCACTAGCGGGAGGGCCAGATACGCAGTATTTT. Amino acid sequence: CASRPSLAGGPDTQYF.

The chain links TRBV11-3 to TRBJ1-1; possible D gene TRBD1, 6 bases. V was pared by 5 bases and J by 6 bases, with 16 bases between. CDR1 and CDR2 (germline): SGHNT, YENEEA. This CDR3 has 14 amino acids. The CDR3 region is CASSQPRQAPEAFF. The CDR3 coding sequence is TGTGCCAGCAGCCAGCCCAGACAGGCCCCTGAAGCTTTCTTT.

The gene calls are TRBV7-3 and TRBJ2-2; D perhaps matches TRBD2 (6 bases). Trimming left V 5 bases short and J 5 bases short, with 18 bases between. This CDR3 has 16 amino acids. Germline V gene data show CDR1 as SGHTA and CDR2 as FQGTGA. This CDR3 reads CASSPFVGRRTGELFF. The CDR3 DNA reads TGTGCCAGCAGCCCTTTTGTCGGGAGAAGGACCGGGGAGCTGTTTTTT.

This chain connects TRBV5-1 to TRBJ2-2; 7 positions agree with TRBD2. Germline trimming cut 4 bases from V and 1 base from J; bases unmatched to any gene: 4. This CDR3 region has 15 residues. CDR1 SGHRS and CDR2 YFSETQ come from the germline V gene. The CDR3 loop is CASSLSGENTGELFF. The CDR3, as DNA: TGCGCCAGCAGCCTGAGCGGGGAGAACACCGGGGAGCTGTTTTTT.

The chain uses TRBV29-1 and TRBJ2-3; 9 bases are a match to TRBD2. Germline lookup yields CDR1 SQVTM and CDR2 ANQGSEA. The J segment lost 8 bases and the V segment lost 4 bases, leaving 13 bases of the junction unmatched. The CDR3 length is 15 residues. In DNA, the CDR3 is TGCAGCGTTGTGGATAGCGGGAGATCACGAGGTACGCAGTATTTT. This encodes CSVVDSGRSRGTQYF.

This chain links TRBV18 with TRBJ1-4, with 7 bases matching TRBD1. V lost 4 bases and J lost 4; bases outside the gene matches: 9. Germline V gene sequence: CDR1 KGHSH, CDR2 LQKENI. This CDR3 has 16 residues. The CDR3 DNA follows: TGTGCCAGCTCACGCGACCCGGCAGGGGGTAATGAAAAACTGTTTTTT. Its protein is CASSRDPAGGNEKLFF.

The chain is built from TRBV28 and TRBJ1-1; no reliable D call. The germline CDR1 and CDR2 sequences are MDHEN and SYDVKM. The CDR3 is 11 amino acids. Trimming pared 5 bases from V and 6 bases from J, leaving 7 bases between. The CDR3 coding sequence is TGTGCCAGCAGTCATTTATCTGAAGCTTTCTTT. Protein sequence: CASSHLSEAFF.

This chain joins TRBV4-1 and TRBJ2-7; 7 bases are a match to TRBD2. V shed 4 bases, J shed 7 bases, and the junction held 4 bases outside the gene matches. The CDR3 extends over 12 amino acids. Germline lookup yields CDR1 MGHRA and CDR2 YSYEKL. The CDR3 DNA reads TGCGCCAGCAGCCCTAACGGGGGGGAGCAGTACTTC. Its translation is CASSPNGGEQYF.

V and J are TRBV2 and TRBJ1-1, with D tentatively TRBD1 (6 bases). The V end lost 9 bases, the J end lost 5 bases, and 16 bases lay between the germline ends. CDR3 size: 13 residues. CDR1 is SNHLY and CDR2 is FYNNEI in the germline V gene. CDR3 nucleotides: TGTGCCAGGTCCGGGGGCAGGGGAACTGAAGCTTTCTTT. It codes for CARSGGRGTEAFF.

The chain joins TRBV2 to TRBJ1-2; 9 bases map to TRBD1. This CDR3 has 15 residues. Germline-derived CDR1 and CDR2 are SNHLY and FYNNEI. Unmatched junction bases numbered 12, after V lost 6 bases and J lost 7 bases. The CDR3 coding sequence is TGTGCCAGCAGCCGAGCAACAGGGGGCGCAAGTGGCTACACCTTC. Protein sequence: CASSRATGGASGYTF.

The chain has TRBV4-3 and TRBJ1-2; a possible D gene is TRBD1 (6 bases). The germline V gene encodes CDR1 LGHNA and CDR2 YSLEER. V lost 7 bases and J 0 bases, leaving 12 bases between the germline ends. This CDR3 is 14 amino acids long. The CDR3 nucleotides are TGCGCCAGCACAGTCAACAGGGCTAACTATGGCTACACCTTC. It specifies CASTVNRANYGYTF.

This clone was picked up one time. The chain recombines TRBV9 with TRBJ2-1; D is ambiguous. Trimming pared 4 bases from V and 7 bases from J, leaving 9 bases between. The CDR3 totals 12 residues. Germline values: CDR1 SGDLS, CDR2 YYNGEE. The DNA for the CDR3 is TGTGCCAGCAGCACCTGGGAAAATGAGCAGTTCTTC. This codes for CASSTWENEQFF. Using reference TRBV9 and TRBJ2-1 for the parts outside the CDR3, the full variable domain is DSGVTQTPKHLITATGQRVTLRCSPRSGDLSVYWYQQSLDQGLQFLIQYYNGEERAKGNILERFSAQQFPDLHSELNLSSLELGDSALYFCASSTWENEQFFGPGTRLTVL.

The V call is TRBV20-1, the J call TRBJ2-3; D remains ambiguous. The CDR3 has 11 amino acids. Germline-derived CDR1 and CDR2 are DFQATT and SNEGSKA (reference sequence). Trimming shortened V by 3 bases and J by 6 bases, and 7 bases separated the two germline ends. The CDR3 reads CSASRSDTQYF. CDR3 coding DNA: TGCAGTGCTAGTCGTTCCGATACGCAGTATTTT.